The source of this T cell receptor beta chain is a study of cytomegalovirus exposure and HLA in healthy donors. Broader study findings: Apart from CMV serostatus, no immune exposure information was available. Compared with the roughly 670-donor mean, an Asian-associated ancestry cluster reportedly had fewer N-insertions, according to a later analysis.

The PCR employed 60 Vbeta primers together with 13 Jbeta primers. Assay used: immunoSEQ multiplex PCR; TCRdb lists only in-frame clones, some missing. The sample includes 70,000 or so clones, roughly 66% of them seen just once. This CDR3 is 13 amino acids long. Germline V gives CDR1 SEHNR, CDR2 FQNEAQ (reference sequence). Losses at the gene ends were 8 bases for V and 4 bases for J; bases not matched to a gene: 4. This clone was seen only a few times. Its antigen is not known. Sequencing used PBMCs. The TCR was taken from a woman aged 45-59 years in good health and CMV-seronegative. This chain joins TRBV7-9 and TRBJ1-1; 10 nucleotides match TRBD1. For the CDR3, the DNA is TGTGCCAGCGGGCGGACAGGGGGCACTGAAGCTTTCTTT. Translated: CASGRTGGTEAFF.